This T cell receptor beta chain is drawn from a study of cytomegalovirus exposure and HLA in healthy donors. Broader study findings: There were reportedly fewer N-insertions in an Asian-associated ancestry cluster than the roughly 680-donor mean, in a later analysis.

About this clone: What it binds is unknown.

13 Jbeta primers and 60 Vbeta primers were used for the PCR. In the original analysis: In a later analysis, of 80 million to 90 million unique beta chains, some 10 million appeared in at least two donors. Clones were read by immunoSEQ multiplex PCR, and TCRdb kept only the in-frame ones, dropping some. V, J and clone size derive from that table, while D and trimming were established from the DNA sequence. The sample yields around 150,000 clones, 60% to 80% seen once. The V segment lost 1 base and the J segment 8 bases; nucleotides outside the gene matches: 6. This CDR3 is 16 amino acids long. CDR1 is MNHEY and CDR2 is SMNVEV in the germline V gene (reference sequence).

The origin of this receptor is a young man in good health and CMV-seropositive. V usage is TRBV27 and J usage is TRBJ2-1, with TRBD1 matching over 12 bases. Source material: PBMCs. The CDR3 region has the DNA TGTGCCAGCAGTTTATTCCGGGACAGGGGGCTCCATGAGCAGTTCTTC. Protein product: CASSLFRDRGLHEQFF.